This entry is about one T cell receptor (beta chain). Antigen unknown. It was at deep level that the assay was run. Unsorted PBMC samples were amplified in replicate PCRs containing about 300 ng DNA, 30,000 to 35,000 T cell genomes. Ten immunoSEQ deep assay plates were used by the authors to sequence unsorted PBMC DNA. Produced via immunoSEQ multiplex PCR; TCRdb's table is partial and in-frame only. The sample has about 490,000 clones, around 73% seen once. The source of the sample is a study of shared clonotypes between healthy human individuals. General study findings and limits: Sampling used blood alone; tissue repertoires probably differ.

CDR1 is MDHEN, CDR2 SYDVKM, per germline. CDR3 length equals 13 residues. J gave up 0 bases and V 10 bases, and 6 bases lay outside the gene matches. This TCR derives from a woman between 40 and 50 years old in good health. Some clones in this sample may be carry-over from other donors' samples. The sequencing sample was made of PBMCs. The V gene is TRBV28, the J gene TRBJ2-7; 7 nucleotides agree with TRBD2. The CDR3 protein is CATGTTTSYEQYF. Written as DNA, the CDR3 is TGTGCCACCGGGACTACAACCTCCTACGAGCAGTACTTC.